The clone carrying this TCR beta chain was found a few times. The antigen is unknown. This sample is part of a study of cytomegalovirus exposure and HLA in healthy donors. The study's findings and limits: Prior analysis indicated that the majority of TCR beta V segments exhibited productivity approximately 87% or approximately 30% of the time.

The PCR made use of 60 Vbeta and 13 Jbeta primers. TCRdb's copy holds only in-frame clones and misses some; the assay was immunoSEQ multiplex PCR. The data hold hundreds of thousands of clones, with 70% to 90% observed a single time. This TCR was sampled from a young man in good health and CMV-seronegative. Sequences were obtained from PBMCs.

CDR3 coding DNA: TGTGCCAGCAGCTTAGGAGGTTCAACTAATGAAAAACTGTTTTTT. As protein: CASSLGGSTNEKLFF. This chain connects TRBV7-2 to TRBJ1-4; D is ambiguous. The V and J ends lost 1 base and 0 bases respectively, with 6 bases between them. CDR1 SGHTA and CDR2 FQGNSA come from the germline V gene. This CDR3 spans 15 amino acids.